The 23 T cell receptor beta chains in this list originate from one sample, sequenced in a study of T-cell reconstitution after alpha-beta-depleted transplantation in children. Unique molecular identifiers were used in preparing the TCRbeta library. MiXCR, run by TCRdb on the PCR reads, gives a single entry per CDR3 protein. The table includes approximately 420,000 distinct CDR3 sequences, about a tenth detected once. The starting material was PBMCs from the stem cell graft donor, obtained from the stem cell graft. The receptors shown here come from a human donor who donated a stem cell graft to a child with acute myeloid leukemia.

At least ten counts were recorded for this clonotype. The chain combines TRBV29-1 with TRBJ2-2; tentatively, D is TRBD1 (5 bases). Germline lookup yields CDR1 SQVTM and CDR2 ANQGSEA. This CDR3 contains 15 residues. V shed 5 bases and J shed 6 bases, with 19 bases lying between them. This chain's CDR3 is CSVLSQGKSPGELFF. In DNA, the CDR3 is TGCAGCGTTCTTAGTCAGGGAAAATCGCCCGGGGAGCTGTTTTTT.

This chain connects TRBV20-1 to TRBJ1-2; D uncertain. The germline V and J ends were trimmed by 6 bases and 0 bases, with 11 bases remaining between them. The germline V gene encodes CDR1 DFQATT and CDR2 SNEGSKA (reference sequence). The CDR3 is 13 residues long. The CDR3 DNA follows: TGCAGTGCCCGTGGTGAGACTAACTATGGCTACACCTTC. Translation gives CSARGETNYGYTF.

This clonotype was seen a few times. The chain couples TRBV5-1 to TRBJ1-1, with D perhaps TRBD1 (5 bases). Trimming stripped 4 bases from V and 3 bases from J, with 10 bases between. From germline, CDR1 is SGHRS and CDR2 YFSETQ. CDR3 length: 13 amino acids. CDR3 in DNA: TGCGCCAGCAGCGTACAGGTTGACACTGAAGCTTTCTTT. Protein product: CASSVQVDTEAFF.

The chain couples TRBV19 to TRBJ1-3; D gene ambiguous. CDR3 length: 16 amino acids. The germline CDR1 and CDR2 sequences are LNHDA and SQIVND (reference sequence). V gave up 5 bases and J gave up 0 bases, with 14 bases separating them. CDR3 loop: CASSGRRRLSGNTIYF. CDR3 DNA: TGTGCCAGTAGTGGACGACGACGGCTCTCTGGAAACACCATATATTTT.

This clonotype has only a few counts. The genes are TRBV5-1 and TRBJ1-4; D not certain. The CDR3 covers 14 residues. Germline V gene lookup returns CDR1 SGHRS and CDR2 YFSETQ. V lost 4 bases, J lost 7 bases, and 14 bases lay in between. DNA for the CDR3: TGCGCCAGCAGCCGGACGCCCAGCACTGAAAAACTGTTTTTT. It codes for CASSRTPSTEKLFF.

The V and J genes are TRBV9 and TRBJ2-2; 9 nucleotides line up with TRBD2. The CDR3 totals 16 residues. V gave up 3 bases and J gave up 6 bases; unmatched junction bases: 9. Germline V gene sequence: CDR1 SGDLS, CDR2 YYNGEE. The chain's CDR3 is CASSASRASGAGELFF. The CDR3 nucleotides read TGTGCCAGCAGCGCCAGCCGGGCTAGCGGGGCCGGGGAGCTGTTTTTT.

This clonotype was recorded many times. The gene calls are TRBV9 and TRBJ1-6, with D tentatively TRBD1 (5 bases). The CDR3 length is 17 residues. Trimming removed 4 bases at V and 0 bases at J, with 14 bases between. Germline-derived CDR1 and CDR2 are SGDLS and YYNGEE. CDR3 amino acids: CASSPRDRDSYNSPLHF. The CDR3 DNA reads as TGTGCCAGCAGCCCAAGGGACCGCGACTCCTATAATTCACCCCTCCACTTT. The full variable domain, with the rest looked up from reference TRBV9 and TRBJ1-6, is DSGVTQTPKHLITATGQRVTLRCSPRSGDLSVYWYQQSLDQGLQFLIQYYNGEERAKGNILERFSAQQFPDLHSELNLSSLELGDSALYFCASSPRDRDSYNSPLHFGNGTRLTVT.

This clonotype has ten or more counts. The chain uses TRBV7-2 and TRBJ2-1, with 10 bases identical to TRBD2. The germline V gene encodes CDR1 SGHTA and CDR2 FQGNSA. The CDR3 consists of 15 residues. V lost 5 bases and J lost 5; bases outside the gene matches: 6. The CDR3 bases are TGTGCCAGCAGCAAAGCGGGGGGGCAGGACAATGAGCAGTTCTTC. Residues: CASSKAGGQDNEQFF.

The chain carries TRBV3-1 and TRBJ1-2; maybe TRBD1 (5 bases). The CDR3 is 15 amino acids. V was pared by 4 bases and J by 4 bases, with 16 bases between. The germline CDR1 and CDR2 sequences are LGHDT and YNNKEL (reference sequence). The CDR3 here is CASSPRQSGRYGYTF. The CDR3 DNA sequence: TGTGCCAGCAGCCCCCGGCAGTCGGGGCGCTATGGCTACACCTTC. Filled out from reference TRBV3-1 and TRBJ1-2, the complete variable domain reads DTAVSQTPKYLVTQMGNDKSIKCEQNLGHDTMYWYKQDSKKFLKIMFSYNNKELIINETVPNRFSPKSPDKAHLNLHINSLELGDSAVYFCASSPRQSGRYGYTFGSGTRLTVV.

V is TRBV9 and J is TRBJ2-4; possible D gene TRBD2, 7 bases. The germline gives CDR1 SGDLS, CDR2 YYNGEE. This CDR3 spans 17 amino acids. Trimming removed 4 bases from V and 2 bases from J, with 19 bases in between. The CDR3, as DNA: TGTGCCAGCAGCTGGGGGGGCAAGGTCGGGTCCAAAAACATTCAGTACTTC. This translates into CASSWGGKVGSKNIQYF.

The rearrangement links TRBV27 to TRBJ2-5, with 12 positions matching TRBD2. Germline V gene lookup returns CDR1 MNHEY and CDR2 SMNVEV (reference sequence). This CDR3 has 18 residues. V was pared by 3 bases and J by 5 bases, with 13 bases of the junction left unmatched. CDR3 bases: TGTGCCAGCAGTTTTACAGGGCCTAGCGGGAGGGGCCGCGAGACCCAGTACTTC. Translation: CASSFTGPSGRGRETQYF.

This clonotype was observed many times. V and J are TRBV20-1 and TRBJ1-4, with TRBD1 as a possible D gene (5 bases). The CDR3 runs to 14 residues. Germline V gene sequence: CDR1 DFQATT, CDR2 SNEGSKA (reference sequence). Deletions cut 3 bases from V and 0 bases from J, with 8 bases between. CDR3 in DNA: TGCAGTGCTAGTGGGGGGGCAACTAATGAAAAACTGTTTTTT. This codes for CSASGGATNEKLFF.

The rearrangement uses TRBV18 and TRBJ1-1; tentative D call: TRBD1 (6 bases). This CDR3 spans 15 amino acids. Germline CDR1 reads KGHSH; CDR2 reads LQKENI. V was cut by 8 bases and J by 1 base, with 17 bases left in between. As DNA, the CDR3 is TGTGCCAGCCGGACGGGGGGCGGGCGGAACACTGAAGCTTTCTTT. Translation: CASRTGGGRNTEAFF. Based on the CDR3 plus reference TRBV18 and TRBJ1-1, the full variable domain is NAGVMQNPRHLVRRRGQEARLRCSPMKGHSHVYWYRQLPEEGLKFMVYLQKENIIDESGMPKERFSAEFPKEGPSILRIQQVVRGDSAAYFCASRTGGGRNTEAFFGQGTRLTVV.

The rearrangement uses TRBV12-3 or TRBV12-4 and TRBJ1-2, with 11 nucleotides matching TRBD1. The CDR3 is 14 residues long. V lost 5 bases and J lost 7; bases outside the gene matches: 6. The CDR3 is CASSTGTGGSGYTF. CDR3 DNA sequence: TGTGCCAGCAGTACCGGGACAGGGGGTTCTGGCTACACCTTC.

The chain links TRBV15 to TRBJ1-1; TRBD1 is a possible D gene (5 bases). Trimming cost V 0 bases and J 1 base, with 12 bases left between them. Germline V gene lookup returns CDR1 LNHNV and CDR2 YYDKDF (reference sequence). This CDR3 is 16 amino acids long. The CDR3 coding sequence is TGTGCCACCAGCAGAGATCGTGGGACGGCGAACACTGAAGCTTTCTTT. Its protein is CATSRDRGTANTEAFF.

CDR3 in DNA: TGTGCCAGCAGCCGGGGGGTCCGTACCGGGACAGGGGTATACAATGAGCAGTTCTTC. Its protein product is CASSRGVRTGTGVYNEQFF. The rearrangement links TRBV4-2 to TRBJ2-1; 10 bases align to TRBD1. The CDR3 contains 19 residues. The germline gives CDR1 LGHNA, CDR2 YNFKEQ. Germline trimming cut 4 bases from V and 4 bases from J; bases unmatched to any gene: 16.

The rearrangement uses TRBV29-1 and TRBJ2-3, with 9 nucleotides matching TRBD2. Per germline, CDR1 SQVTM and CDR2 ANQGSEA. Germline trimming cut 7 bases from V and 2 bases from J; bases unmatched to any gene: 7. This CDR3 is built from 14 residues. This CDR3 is CSGTGLATTDTQYF. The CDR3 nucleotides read TGCAGCGGAACGGGACTAGCAACCACAGATACGCAGTATTTT.

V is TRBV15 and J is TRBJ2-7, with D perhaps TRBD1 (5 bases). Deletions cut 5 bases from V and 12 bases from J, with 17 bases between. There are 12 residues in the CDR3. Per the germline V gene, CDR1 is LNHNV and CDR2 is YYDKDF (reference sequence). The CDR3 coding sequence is TGTGCCACCAGCGGAACGGACATCGAGTGGTACTTC. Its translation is CATSGTDIEWYF.

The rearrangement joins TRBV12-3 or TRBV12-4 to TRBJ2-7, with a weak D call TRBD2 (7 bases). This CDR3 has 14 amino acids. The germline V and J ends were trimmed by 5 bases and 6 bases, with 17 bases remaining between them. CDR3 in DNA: TGTGCCAGCAGTCCCGGTAGGGGGGGCGGCGAGCAGTACTTC. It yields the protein CASSPGRGGGEQYF.

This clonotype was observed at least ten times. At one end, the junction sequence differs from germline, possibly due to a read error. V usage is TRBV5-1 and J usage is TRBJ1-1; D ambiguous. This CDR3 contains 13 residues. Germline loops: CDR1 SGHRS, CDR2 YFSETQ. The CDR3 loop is CASSLSQNTEAFF. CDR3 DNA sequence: TGTGCCAGCAGTTTATCACAGAACACTGAAGCTTTCTTT.

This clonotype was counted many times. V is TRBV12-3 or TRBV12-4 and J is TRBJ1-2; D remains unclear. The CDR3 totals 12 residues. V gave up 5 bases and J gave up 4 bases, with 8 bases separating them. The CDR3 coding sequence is TGTGCCAGCAGTCTCGGACTCTATGGCTACACCTTC. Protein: CASSLGLYGYTF.

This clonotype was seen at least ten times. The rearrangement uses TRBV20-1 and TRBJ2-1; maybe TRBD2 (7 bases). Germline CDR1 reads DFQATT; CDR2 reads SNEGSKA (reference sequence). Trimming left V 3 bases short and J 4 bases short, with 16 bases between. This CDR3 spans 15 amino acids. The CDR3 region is CSASWRGQVYNEQFF. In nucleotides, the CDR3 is TGCAGTGCTAGCTGGCGGGGGCAAGTATACAATGAGCAGTTCTTC.

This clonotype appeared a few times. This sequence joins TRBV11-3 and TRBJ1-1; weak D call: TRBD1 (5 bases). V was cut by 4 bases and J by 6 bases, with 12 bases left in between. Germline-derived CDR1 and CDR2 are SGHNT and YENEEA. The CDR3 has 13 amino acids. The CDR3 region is CASSSGGTAEAFF. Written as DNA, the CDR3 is TGTGCCAGCAGCTCTGGGGGAACGGCTGAAGCTTTCTTT.